Listed here is a single T cell receptor beta chain. Its target is not known. This sample is part of a study of long-term antiretroviral therapy in people with HIV. Broader study findings: HIV repertoire CDR3 lengths ranged less widely than those of controls. Nothing was known about ART adherence, viral resistance or changes in therapy.

This CDR3 comprises 16 residues. Germline lookup yields CDR1 LNHDA and CDR2 SQIVND (reference sequence). V lost 4 bases, J lost 3 bases, and 7 bases stayed unmatched. It was version v3.0 of the immunoSEQ assay that was run at survey level. Clones were read by immunoSEQ multiplex PCR, and TCRdb kept only the in-frame ones, dropping some. The sample has tens of thousands of clones; around 69% are singletons. The clonotype originates from a woman aged 40 to 50 with HIV. Sequenced here: unsorted PBMCs, sampled about 1.8 years before starting antiretroviral therapy. The chain uses TRBV19 and TRBJ1-4, with 8 bases identical to TRBD1. This CDR3 is CASSNLDRGSNEKLFF. The CDR3 nucleotides are TGTGCCAGTAGTAATCTCGACAGGGGATCTAATGAAAAACTGTTTTTT.